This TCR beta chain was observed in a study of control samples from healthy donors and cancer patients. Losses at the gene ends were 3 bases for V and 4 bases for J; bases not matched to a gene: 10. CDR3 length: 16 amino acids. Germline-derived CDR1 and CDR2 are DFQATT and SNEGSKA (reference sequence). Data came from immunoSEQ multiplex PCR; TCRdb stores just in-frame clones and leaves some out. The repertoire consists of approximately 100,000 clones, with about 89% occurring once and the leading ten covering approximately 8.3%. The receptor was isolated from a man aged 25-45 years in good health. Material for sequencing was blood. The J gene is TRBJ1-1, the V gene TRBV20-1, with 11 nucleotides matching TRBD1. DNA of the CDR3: TGCAGTGCTAGTGACCCGGGCGGACAGGGGGCCACTGAAGCTTTCTTT. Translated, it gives CSASDPGGQGATEAFF.